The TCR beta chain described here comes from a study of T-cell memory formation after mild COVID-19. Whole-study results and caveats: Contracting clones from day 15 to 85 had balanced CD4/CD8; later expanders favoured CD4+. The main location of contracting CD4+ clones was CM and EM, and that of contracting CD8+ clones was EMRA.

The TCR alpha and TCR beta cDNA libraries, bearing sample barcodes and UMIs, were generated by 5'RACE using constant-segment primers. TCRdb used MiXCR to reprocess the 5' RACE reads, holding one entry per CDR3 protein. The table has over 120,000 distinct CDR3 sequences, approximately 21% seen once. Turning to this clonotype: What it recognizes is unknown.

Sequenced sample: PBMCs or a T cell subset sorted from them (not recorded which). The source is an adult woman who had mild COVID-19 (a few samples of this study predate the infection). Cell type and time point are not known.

CDR3 nucleotide sequence: TGTGCCAGCTCACGGGACAGGGCAGATACGCAGTATTTT. Amino acids: CASSRDRADTQYF. V is TRBV18 and J is TRBJ2-3; 9 nucleotides agree with TRBD1. Unmatched junction bases numbered 0, after V lost 4 bases and J lost 4 bases. The germline gives CDR1 KGHSH, CDR2 LQKENI. CDR3 size: 13 residues.